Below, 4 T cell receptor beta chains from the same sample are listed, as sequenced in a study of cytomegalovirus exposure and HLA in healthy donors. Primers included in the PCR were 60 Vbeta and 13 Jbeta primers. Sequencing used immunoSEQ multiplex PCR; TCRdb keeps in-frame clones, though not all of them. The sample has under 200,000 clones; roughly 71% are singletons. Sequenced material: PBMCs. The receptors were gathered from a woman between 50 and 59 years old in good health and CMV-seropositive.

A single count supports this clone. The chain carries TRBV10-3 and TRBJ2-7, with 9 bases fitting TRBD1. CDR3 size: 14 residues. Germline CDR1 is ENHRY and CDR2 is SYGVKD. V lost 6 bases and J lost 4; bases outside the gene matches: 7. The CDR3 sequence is CAIRSGQGLYEQYF. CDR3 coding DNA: TGTGCCATCAGATCGGGACAGGGATTATACGAGCAGTACTTC.

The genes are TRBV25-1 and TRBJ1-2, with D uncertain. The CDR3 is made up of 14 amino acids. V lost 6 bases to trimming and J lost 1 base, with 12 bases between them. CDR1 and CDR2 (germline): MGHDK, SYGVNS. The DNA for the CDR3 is TGTGCCAGCAGCCAATCCGGGTATAACTATGGCTACACCTTC. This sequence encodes CASSQSGYNYGYTF.

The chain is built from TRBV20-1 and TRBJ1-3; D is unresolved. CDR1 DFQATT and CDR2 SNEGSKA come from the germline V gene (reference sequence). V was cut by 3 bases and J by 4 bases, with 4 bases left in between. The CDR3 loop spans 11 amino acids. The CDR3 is CSASIGNTIYF. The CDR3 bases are TGCAGTGCTAGCATCGGAAACACCATATATTTT.

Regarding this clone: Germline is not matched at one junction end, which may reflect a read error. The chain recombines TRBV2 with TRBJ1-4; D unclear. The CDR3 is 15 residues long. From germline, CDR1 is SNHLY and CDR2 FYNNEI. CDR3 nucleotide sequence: TGTGCCGGCAGTGAAGCGGCAGGTTTGGGTGAAAAACTGTTTTTT. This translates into CAGSEAAGLGEKLFF.